This T cell receptor beta chain was identified in a study of T cells in Graves' hyperthyroidism and ophthalmopathy. Amplification yielded TCR beta CDR3 regions, with RNA transcripts as the source. First-round RT-PCR with HTBI primers amplified the TCR CDR3 region. MiXCR was run by TCRdb on the multiplex PCR reads, yielding one entry per CDR3 protein. The sample includes 530,000 or so distinct CDR3 sequences, 46% of them seen just once. The TCR comes from a woman aged 18-35 years with Graves' hyperthyroidism. The source material was peripheral blood or thyroid tissue (not recorded which).

The CDR3 sequence is CSVVSGDGNTEAFF. The CDR3 DNA sequence: TGCAGCGTTGTTTCCGGGGACGGCAACACTGAAGCTTTCTTT. The chain employs TRBV29-1 and TRBJ1-1; maybe TRBD1 (5 bases). V was trimmed by 4 bases and J by 2 bases, leaving 14 bases between them. This CDR3 region has 14 residues. Germline V gives CDR1 SQVTM, CDR2 ANQGSEA.